Each of the 12 T cell receptor beta chains below was sequenced from the same sample in a study of T-cell reconstitution after alpha-beta-depleted transplantation in children. General study findings and limits: Most T-cell counts and diversity one year after the transplant came from T cells that were newly produced.

Unique molecular identifiers featured in how the TCRbeta library was prepared. A single record per CDR3 protein comes from TCRdb applying MiXCR to the PCR reads. The sample carries hundreds of thousands of distinct CDR3 sequences, less than 9.5% recorded once. No cognate antigen is known for these TCRs. This material consisted of peripheral blood, taken 360 days after TCRalphabeta/CD19-depleted stem cell transplant. Receptors originate from a female patient aged 2 to 10 who had a stem cell transplant for Fanconi anemia, so the T cells may come from the graft donor.

At least ten counts were recorded for this clonotype. The chain carries TRBV5-1 and TRBJ2-1; D perhaps matches TRBD1 (6 bases). The CDR3 loop spans 15 amino acids. The germline V gene has CDR1 SGHRS and CDR2 YFSETQ. Trimming stripped 5 bases from V and 1 base from J, with 13 bases between. CDR3 DNA: TGCGCCAGCAGTCGATACAGGGATTCCTACAATGAGCAGTTCTTC. Its protein product is CASSRYRDSYNEQFF.

Concerning this clonotype itself: A read error may explain this, as a much larger clone is one base away. This chain uses TRBV29-1 with TRBJ1-1, with D perhaps matching TRBD1 (5 bases). Germline V lookup: CDR1 SQVTM, CDR2 ANQGSEA. V gave up 2 bases and J gave up 6 bases, with 16 bases separating them. There are 14 residues in the CDR3. The DNA for the CDR3 is TGCAGCGTTGAACCCCGGGGACGGACCGCTGAAGCTTTCTTT. It translates to CSVEPRGRTAEAFF.

This clonotype was picked up many times. In DNA, the CDR3 is TGTGCCAGCAGCCAAGAAATCAGGCAGCCCCAGCATTTT. It translates to CASSQEIRQPQHF. The rearrangement uses TRBV4-2 and TRBJ1-5, with unresolved D. Trimming pared 0 bases from V and 7 bases from J, leaving 7 bases between. The CDR3 spans 13 residues. Germline values: CDR1 LGHNA, CDR2 YNFKEQ.

There are a few counts of this clonotype. The chain carries TRBV10-2 and TRBJ2-2, with D uncertain. The CDR3 has 12 residues. V was trimmed by 7 bases and J by 3 bases, leaving 6 bases between them. From germline, CDR1 is WSHSY and CDR2 SAAADI. The CDR3 DNA is TGCGCCAGCAAAGTCTACACCGGGGAGCTGTTTTTT. This gives the protein CASKVYTGELFF.

As regards this clonotype: The DNA is left out, because the CDR3 cannot be placed on it with certainty; the CDR3 is given as TCRdb lists it. The J gene is TRBJ1-1, the V gene TRBV28; no DNA check was done on the table's D call, TRBD1. Both ends counted, the CDR3 spans 16 residues. Germline-derived CDR1 and CDR2 are MDHEN and SYDVKM. CDR3 in amino acids: CASSFGPGFPYTEAFF.

The chain couples TRBV11-2 to TRBJ2-1, with TRBD2 as a possible D gene (6 bases). V was shortened by 4 bases and J by 5 bases, with 12 bases between the two germline ends. Germline lookup yields CDR1 SGHAT and CDR2 FQNNGV. The CDR3 consists of 14 residues. The CDR3 is CASSWAGPHNEQFF. CDR3 DNA: TGTGCCAGCAGCTGGGCGGGGCCCCACAATGAGCAGTTCTTC. The variable domain in full, with the rest retrieved from reference TRBV11-2 and TRBJ2-1, is EAGVAQSPRYKIIEKRQSVAFWCNPISGHATLYWYQQILGQGPKLLIQFQNNGVVDDSQLPKDRFSAERLKGVDSTLKIQPAKLEDSAVYLCASSWAGPHNEQFFGPGTRLTVL.

The chain couples TRBV7-9 to TRBJ2-1; D may be TRBD1 (6 bases). V lost 7 bases and J 0 bases, leaving 16 bases between the germline ends. The CDR3 has 16 amino acids. Germline assignment: CDR1 SEHNR and CDR2 FQNEAQ (reference sequence). The chain's CDR3 is CASTKNQGSSYNEQFF. Written as DNA, the CDR3 is TGTGCCAGCACCAAAAATCAGGGGAGCTCCTACAATGAGCAGTTCTTC.

At least ten counts were recorded for this clonotype. The CDR3 DNA reads as TGTGCCAGCAGTTACGGCGGGGACTCCAGCTCCTACGAGCAGTACTTC. Amino acid sequence: CASSYGGDSSSYEQYF. J is TRBJ2-7 and V is TRBV6-5; weak D call: TRBD2 (6 bases). Trimming removed 2 bases from V and 0 bases from J, with 14 bases in between. This CDR3 contains 16 residues. Germline-derived CDR1 and CDR2 are MNHEY and SVGAGI.

This clonotype was seen a handful of times. The chain uses TRBV10-2 and TRBJ2-7; TRBD1 aligns across 7 bases. CDR3 length: 12 amino acids. Per germline, CDR1 WSHSY and CDR2 SAAADI. With V trimmed by 6 bases and J by 2 bases, 1 base remained unmatched. This chain's CDR3 is CASSTGAYEQYV. The CDR3 coding sequence is TGCGCCAGCAGCACAGGGGCCTACGAGCAGTACGTC.

The sample holds many counts of this clonotype. This chain uses TRBV6-4 with TRBJ2-5, with TRBD2 matching 10 bases. V shed 6 bases, J shed 4 bases, and the junction held 20 bases outside the gene matches. The CDR3 loop spans 19 amino acids. Germline CDR1 reads MRHNA; CDR2 reads SNTAGT. The CDR3 DNA reads as TGTGCCAGCAGCCCTCAGAGGGGACTAGCGCGACAGTGGTTAGAGACCCAGTACTTC. Translation gives CASSPQRGLARQWLETQYF.

This clonotype was detected many times. The chain carries TRBV2 and TRBJ2-1, with D maybe TRBD1 (5 bases). With 6 bases removed from V and 0 bases from J, the gap between germline ends came to 9 bases. The CDR3 has 14 amino acids. CDR1 is SNHLY, CDR2 FYNNEI, per germline. As DNA, the CDR3 is TGTGCCAGCAGGGGGCGGAGCTCCTACAATGAGCAGTTCTTC. Translated, it gives CASRGRSSYNEQFF.

In nucleotides, the CDR3 is TGTGCCAGCAGTAGACCCGGTAATTCACCCCTCCACTTT. It encodes CASSRPGNSPLHF. The genes are TRBV6-2 or TRBV6-3 and TRBJ1-6; D not resolved. The V end lost 5 bases, the J end lost 6 bases, and 8 bases lay between the germline ends. Germline V gene data show CDR1 as MNHEY and CDR2 as SVGEGT. The CDR3 is 13 residues long.